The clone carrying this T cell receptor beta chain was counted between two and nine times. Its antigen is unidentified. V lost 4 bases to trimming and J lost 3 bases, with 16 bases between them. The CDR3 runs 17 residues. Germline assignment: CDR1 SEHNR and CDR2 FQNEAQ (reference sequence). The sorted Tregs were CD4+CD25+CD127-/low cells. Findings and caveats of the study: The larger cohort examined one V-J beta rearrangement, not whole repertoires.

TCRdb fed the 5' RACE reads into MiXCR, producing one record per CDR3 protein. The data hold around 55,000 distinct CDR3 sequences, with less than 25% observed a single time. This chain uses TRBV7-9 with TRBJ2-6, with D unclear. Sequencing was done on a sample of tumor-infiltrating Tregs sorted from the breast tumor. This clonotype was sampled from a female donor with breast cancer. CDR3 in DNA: TGTGCCAGCAGCTGGATCCCCTCGGAGAGTGGGGCCAACGTCCTGACTTTC. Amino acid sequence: CASSWIPSESGANVLTF.